The rows below give T cell receptor beta chains drawn from one sample of a study of cytomegalovirus exposure and HLA in healthy donors. The method was immunoSEQ multiplex PCR; TCRdb's version includes in-frame clones alone and lacks a portion of them. The sample lists about 200,000 clones; 75% to 85% were seen once. Input material: PBMCs. The receptors were gathered from a girl between 5 and 17 years old in good health and CMV-seropositive. Both conserved end residues are part of each CDR3. Fields, in order: J gene, V gene, clone size, D gene, CDR3 protein, CDR3 DNA. The D gene is left open where the match is weak. Size is stated for part of the rows, as once, few or many counts, or as a class when the clone is expanded.

TRBJ1-1 | TRBV11-3 | NA | TRBD1 | CASSLGLNTGVHEAFF | TGTGCCAGCAGCTTAGGCCTAAATACAGGGGTACATGAAGCTTTCTTT
TRBJ1-3 | TRBV30 | NA | TRBD1 | CAWSEGQGNTIYF | TGTGCCTGGAGTGAGGGACAGGGGAACACCATATATTTT
TRBJ1-1 | TRBV5-1 | NA | NA | CASYEVNRVGNTEAFF | TGCGCCAGTTATGAAGTTAACAGGGTTGGAAACACTGAAGCTTTCTTT
TRBJ2-5 | TRBV5-6 | NA | NA | CASSSGDQETQYF | TGTGCCAGCAGCTCAGGGGACCAAGAGACCCAGTACTTC
TRBJ2-5 | TRBV2 | NA | TRBD2 | CASSEARGGASTETQYF | TGTGCCAGCAGTGAAGCGCGGGGGGGGGCATCAACAGAGACCCAGTACTTC
TRBJ1-2 | TRBV7-2 | once | TRBD1 | CASSLEDRGGYGYTF | TGTGCCAGCAGCTTAGAAGACAGGGGAGGCTATGGCTACACCTTC
TRBJ1-2 | TRBV4-3 | few | NA | CASSQERGGNYGYTF | TGCGCCAGCAGCCAAGAACGAGGGGGTAACTATGGCTACACCTTC
TRBJ2-7 | TRBV7-8 | NA | NA | CASSLGVYEQYF | TGTGCCAGCAGCTTAGGAGTTTACGAGCAGTACTTC
TRBJ2-3 | TRBV10-1 | NA | NA | CASRGGVTDTQYF | TGCGCCAGCAGAGGGGGGGTCACAGATACGCAGTATTTT
TRBJ2-1 | TRBV6-5 | NA | NA | CATAQGDSYNEQFF | TGTGCCACCGCCCAAGGGGACTCCTACAATGAGCAGTTCTTC
TRBJ2-7 | TRBV7-8 | NA | TRBD2 | CASSFSGARSEQYF | TGTGCCAGCAGCTTTAGCGGGGCCCGGAGCGAGCAGTACTTC
TRBJ2-2 | TRBV27 | NA | NA | CASTPSLDSAGELFF | TGTGCCAGCACCCCCTCTCTAGACTCGGCCGGGGAGCTGTTTTTT
TRBJ1-2 | TRBV2 | once | TRBD1 | CASRAGTGSGGYTF | TGTGCCAGCAGGGCCGGGACAGGTAGTGGTGGCTACACCTTC
TRBJ1-6 | TRBV15 | few | NA | CATSRDAGSYNSPLHF | TGTGCCACCAGCAGAGATGCGGGCTCCTATAATTCACCCCTCCACTTT
TRBJ1-6 | TRBV6-5 | NA | NA | CASTDRHPDSPLHF | TGTGCCAGCACCGACAGGCATCCTGATTCACCCCTCCACTTT
TRBJ1-1 | TRBV2 | NA | NA | CASSGPPNTEAFF | TGTGCCAGCAGTGGGCCGCCGAACACTGAAGCTTTCTTT
TRBJ2-5 | TRBV2 | NA | TRBD2 | CASSAQRGGQRETQYF | TGTGCCAGCAGTGCCCAGCGGGGGGGCCAAAGGGAGACCCAGTACTTC
TRBJ1-4 | TRBV11-2 | NA | TRBD1 | CASSQGQGREKLFF | TGTGCCAGCAGTCAGGGACAGGGACGAGAAAAACTGTTTTTT
TRBJ2-3 | TRBV6-5 | NA | TRBD2 | CASNPGLASDTQYF | TGTGCCAGCAACCCGGGACTAGCGTCGGATACGCAGTATTTT
TRBJ2-5 | TRBV6-1 | NA | TRBD2 | CASSAASGGQETQYF | TGTGCCAGCAGTGCCGCAAGCGGGGGGCAGGAGACCCAGTACTTC
TRBJ2-2 | TRBV11-2 | NA | TRBD1 | CASSPRTGSNTGELFF | TGTGCCAGCAGTCCCAGGACAGGTTCGAACACCGGGGAGCTGTTTTTT
TRBJ1-2 | TRBV11-3 | NA | NA | CASSSSGASGYGYTF | TGTGCCAGCAGCTCTAGTGGCGCTTCGGGCTATGGCTACACCTTC
TRBJ1-3 | TRBV5-1 | NA | TRBD1 | CASSLGTSGQGFSGNTIYF | TGCGCCAGCAGCTTGGGAACCTCGGGACAGGGATTCTCTGGAAACACCATATATTTT
TRBJ1-6 | TRBV15 | NA | TRBD1 | CATSRRGQAGKGSPLHF | TGTGCCACCAGCAGAAGGGGACAGGCTGGGAAAGGATCACCCCTCCACTTT
TRBJ2-4 | TRBV5-1 | few | TRBD2 | CASSLPSGLVSSQYF | TGCGCCAGCAGCCTCCCATCGGGACTAGTCAGTAGTCAGTACTTC
TRBJ2-5 | TRBV5-1 | NA | NA | CASSPGIQETQYF | TGCGCCAGCAGCCCCGGGATACAAGAGACCCAGTACTTC